These 24 T cell receptor beta chains share one sample of origin, sequenced in a study of OX40 agonist ivuxolimab in advanced cancers. To prepare the library, the immunoSEQ multiplex PCR assay was applied. The clones in this table, taken by TCRdb from immuneACCESS, are in-frame only. Not every clone is retained; where verified, under half of the shortfall comes from an unresolved V gene, and the cause of the rest is unknown. Across this sample there are roughly 70,000 clones, with roughly 80% seen only once. Of the sample, around 5% is held by the ten largest clones. The material was CD4+ or CD8+ T cells sorted from blood, obtained in a trial of the OX40 agonist ivuxolimab. The origin of the receptors is an adult with an advanced solid tumor such as melanoma, head and neck, liver or kidney cancer.

CDR3 sequence: CASSPRALAKNIQYF. CDR3 DNA: TGTGCCAGCAGCCCGAGGGCCCTAGCCAAAAACATTCAGTACTTC. This chain links TRBV11-3 with TRBJ2-4, with D possibly TRBD2 on 5 matching bases. V was clipped by 5 bases and J by 0 bases, with 11 bases between them. The CDR3 covers 15 residues. CDR1 is SGHNT, CDR2 YENEEA, per germline.

V usage is TRBV7-9 and J usage is TRBJ1-2; perhaps TRBD1 as D (6 bases). The V gene's germline CDR1 is SEHNR and CDR2 FQNEAQ (reference sequence). The CDR3 is 16 residues long. V was trimmed by 4 bases and J by 4 bases, leaving 19 bases between them. The CDR3 region has the DNA TGTGCCAGCAGCTCGTACAGGGCCAGAGACCCCTATGGCTACACCTTC. Its protein product is CASSSYRARDPYGYTF.

The chain uses TRBV29-1 and TRBJ2-5; 9 bases are shared with TRBD1. This CDR3 contains 14 residues. Trimming took 6 bases from V and 4 from J; bases not matched to a gene: 9. Germline loops: CDR1 SQVTM, CDR2 ANQGSEA. CDR3 residues: CSVDRGSVSETQYF. Written as DNA, the CDR3 is TGCAGCGTGGACAGGGGTTCTGTTTCAGAGACCCAGTACTTC.

CDR3 loop: CASSPGRTYEQYF. The CDR3 DNA reads TGTGCCAGCTCACCGGGGCGGACCTACGAGCAGTACTTC. The V gene is TRBV18, the J gene TRBJ2-7, with a tentative D call TRBD1 (5 bases). Germline V gene lookup returns CDR1 KGHSH and CDR2 LQKENI. The CDR3 totals 13 residues. V was clipped by 3 bases and J by 2 bases, with 8 bases between them.

V is TRBV20-1 and J is TRBJ1-1, with 7 positions matching TRBD1. Trimming removed 5 bases from V and 7 bases from J; junction bases left unmatched: 4. Germline CDR1 is DFQATT and CDR2 is SNEGSKA (reference sequence). The CDR3 totals 11 residues. CDR3 nucleotide sequence: TGCAGTGCTGGGACAGCAGATGAAGCTTTCTTT. It yields the protein CSAGTADEAFF.

The rearrangement joins TRBV7-2 to TRBJ1-4; TRBD1 aligns across 8 bases. Losses at the gene ends were 5 bases for V and 10 bases for J; bases not matched to a gene: 9. There are 14 residues in the CDR3. In germline, CDR1 is SGHTA, CDR2 FQGNSA. Here the CDR3 reads CASSPDRADPKLFF. CDR3 coding DNA: TGTGCCAGCAGCCCGGACAGGGCGGACCCAAAACTGTTTTTT.

This sequence joins TRBV11-2 and TRBJ2-3, with 11 bases lining up with TRBD2. J lost 11 bases, V lost 7 bases, and 11 bases had no gene match. The CDR3 length is 14 residues. Germline CDR1 reads SGHAT; CDR2 reads FQNNGV. The CDR3 DNA reads as TGTGCCAGCAAATTATCCACTACTAGCGGGGGGCAGTATTTT. This translates into CASKLSTTSGGQYF.

This sequence joins TRBV5-1 and TRBJ1-5; TRBD1 matches 7 bases. V lost 3 bases to trimming and J lost 6 bases; unmatched junction nucleotides: 6. The CDR3 is made up of 14 amino acids. Germline lookup yields CDR1 SGHRS and CDR2 YFSETQ. CDR3 residues: CASSSSGGSQPQHF. The CDR3 DNA reads as TGCGCCAGCAGCTCGTCAGGGGGAAGTCAGCCCCAGCATTTT. Looking up the rest from reference TRBV5-1 and TRBJ1-5 gives the full variable domain: KAGVTQTPRYLIKTRGQQVTLSCSPISGHRSVSWYQQTPGQGLQFLFEYFSETQRNKGNFPGRFSGRQFSNSRSEMNVSTLELGDSALYLCASSSSGGSQPQHFGDGTRLSIL.

The V and J genes are TRBV6-5 and TRBJ1-2; D is possibly TRBD1 (5 bases). Germline V gives CDR1 MNHEY, CDR2 SVGAGI. The CDR3 is 13 amino acids. Trimming removed 2 bases from V and 7 bases from J, with 11 bases in between. The CDR3 DNA sequence: TGTGCCAGCAGTTACCCCAGGGCTCCTGGCTACACCTTC. It yields the protein CASSYPRAPGYTF.

This clone was counted a single time. The rearrangement joins TRBV13 to TRBJ2-5, with 11 bases that match TRBD2. Judging by the DNA end, TRBJ2-7 fits better; the J call may be wrong. The germline V gene has CDR1 PRHDT and CDR2 FYEKMQ (reference sequence). The CDR3 runs to 15 residues. CDR3 DNA: TGTGCCAGCAGCTCCGGACTAGCGGGCACCTACGAGCAGTACTTC. Amino acids: CASSSGLAGTYEQYF.

V and J are TRBV6-1 and TRBJ2-7; D possibly matches TRBD1 or TRBD2 (6 bases each). Germline lookup yields CDR1 MNHNS and CDR2 SASEGT. Trimming removed 0 bases from V and 1 base from J, with 13 bases in between. CDR3 size: 16 residues. The CDR3 here is CASSEAGGAGSYEQYF. The CDR3 coding sequence is TGTGCCAGCAGTGAAGCGGGGGGCGCAGGGTCCTACGAGCAGTACTTC.

The chain has TRBV6-6 and TRBJ1-3, with D possibly TRBD1 on 5 matching bases. The germline CDR1 and CDR2 sequences are MNHNY and SVGAGI (reference sequence). V was shortened by 6 bases and J by 0 bases, with 9 bases between the two germline ends. The CDR3 is 14 amino acids. The CDR3 coding sequence is TGTGCCAGCAGGTTGACAGTCTCTGGAAACACCATATATTTT. Residues: CASRLTVSGNTIYF.

The CDR3 coding sequence is TGTGCCAGCAGCTTAATCCGGACAGCTAACTCTGGAAACACCATATATTTT. Protein product: CASSLIRTANSGNTIYF. This chain connects TRBV7-8 to TRBJ1-3; D perhaps matches TRBD1 (6 bases). This CDR3 has 17 amino acids. CDR1 SGHVS and CDR2 FQNEAQ come from the germline V gene. The V gene lost 2 bases and the J gene lost 0 bases, with 14 bases spanning the gap.

This rearrangement joins TRBV19 to TRBJ2-6; the D gene is possibly TRBD1 (6 bases). CDR1 and CDR2 (germline): LNHDA, SQIVND (reference sequence). V was trimmed by 6 bases and J by 4 bases, leaving 16 bases between them. The length of the CDR3 is 16 residues. The CDR3 sequence: CASSSPGHRGANVLTF. The CDR3, as DNA: TGTGCCAGTAGCTCCCCGGGACATAGAGGGGCCAACGTCCTGACTTTC.

The chain recombines TRBV6-5 with TRBJ2-7; D ambiguous. The ends were cut back, 6 bases at V and 2 bases at J, with 14 bases in the middle. Germline V CDR1 and CDR2: MNHEY, SVGAGI. The CDR3 totals 14 residues. Written as DNA, the CDR3 is TGTGCCAGCAGCTCCTGGCAGACTCCCTACGAGCAGTACTTC. It is translated as CASSSWQTPYEQYF.

The rearrangement links TRBV4-1 to TRBJ2-3, with 7 bases matching TRBD1. The CDR3 covers 21 residues. Trimming cost V 4 bases and J 5 bases; bases outside gene matches: 27. From germline, CDR1 is MGHRA and CDR2 YSYEKL. The CDR3 coding sequence is TGCGCCAGCAGCCCTAAAAGGCACACCTATAAGACAGGGAAATTTGGAGATACGCAGTATTTT. It encodes CASSPKRHTYKTGKFGDTQYF.

The V gene is TRBV2, the J gene TRBJ2-3; tentatively, D is TRBD2 (6 bases). Between the trimmed V and J ends, which lost 5 bases and 0 bases, there was a span of 12 bases. This CDR3 has 15 amino acids. The germline V gene encodes CDR1 SNHLY and CDR2 FYNNEI. CDR3 protein: CASSLQRVSTDTQYF. The CDR3 coding sequence is TGTGCCAGCAGTCTCCAGCGGGTTAGCACAGATACGCAGTATTTT. The full variable domain, rest sourced from reference TRBV2 and TRBJ2-3, is EPEVTQTPSHQVTQMGQEVILRCVPISNHLYFYWYRQILGQKVEFLVSFYNNEISEKSEIFDDQFSVERPDGSNFTLKIRSTKLEDSAMYFCASSLQRVSTDTQYFGPGTRLTVL.

The rearrangement joins TRBV27 to TRBJ1-4, with D unclear. CDR3 length: 14 amino acids. The germline V gene encodes CDR1 MNHEY and CDR2 SMNVEV (reference sequence). V was trimmed by 2 bases and J by 8 bases, leaving 12 bases between them. This chain's CDR3 is CASSLKSGPEKLFF. CDR3 bases: TGTGCCAGCAGTTTAAAGTCAGGCCCCGAAAAACTGTTTTTT.

The chain is built from TRBV2 and TRBJ1-1; 8 bases are a match to TRBD1. Trimming at V came to 6 bases and at J to 6 bases, leaving 3 bases not matched to a gene. Per germline, CDR1 SNHLY and CDR2 FYNNEI. This CDR3 has 12 residues. The CDR3 is CASSLDRAEAFF. Written as DNA, the CDR3 is TGTGCCAGCAGCTTGGACAGGGCTGAAGCTTTCTTT.

V gene TRBV5-4 combines with J gene TRBJ1-4; D might be TRBD1 (6 bases). The CDR3 is 15 amino acids. CDR1 is SGHNT and CDR2 is YYREEE in the germline V gene (reference sequence). V dropped 4 bases and J dropped 7 bases, with 17 bases sitting between them. The CDR3 region has the DNA TGTGCCAGCAGCCCTGCGGGGGGCAGAGGTGAAAAACTGTTTTTT. Amino acids: CASSPAGGRGEKLFF.

J is TRBJ2-3 and V is TRBV19; TRBD2 matches at 7 bases. Unmatched junction bases numbered 4, after V lost 3 bases and J lost 1 base. CDR1 and CDR2 (germline): LNHDA, SQIVND (reference sequence). The CDR3 runs to 15 residues. Here the CDR3 DNA reads TGTGCCAGTAGTATGGGACGGGGGGGCACAGATACGCAGTATTTT. Amino acids: CASSMGRGGTDTQYF.

The chain couples TRBV7-9 to TRBJ1-1; the match to TRBD1 covers 7 bases. Trimming at V came to 5 bases and at J to 0 bases, leaving 9 bases not matched to a gene. The CDR3 contains 16 residues. Germline values: CDR1 SEHNR, CDR2 FQNEAQ (reference sequence). The CDR3 protein is CASSLRQGPMNTEAFF. The CDR3 DNA sequence: TGTGCCAGCAGCCTCCGACAGGGACCGATGAACACTGAAGCTTTCTTT.

The chain employs TRBV5-4 and TRBJ2-3; D not certain. CDR1 is SGHNT and CDR2 is YYREEE in the germline V gene (reference sequence). V shed 3 bases and J shed 1 base, with 9 bases lying between them. This CDR3 has 14 amino acids. The CDR3 here is CASSSYSGTDTQYF. The CDR3 coding sequence is TGTGCCAGCAGCTCGTACTCGGGCACAGATACGCAGTATTTT.

The V gene is TRBV7-9, the J gene TRBJ2-2; no firm D call. The germline V gene has CDR1 SEHNR and CDR2 FQNEAQ (reference sequence). This CDR3 is built from 11 residues. V gave up 7 bases and J gave up 2 bases, with 2 bases separating them. CDR3 sequence (DNA): TGTGCCAGCATAAACACCGGGGAGCTGTTTTTT. This gives the protein CASINTGELFF.